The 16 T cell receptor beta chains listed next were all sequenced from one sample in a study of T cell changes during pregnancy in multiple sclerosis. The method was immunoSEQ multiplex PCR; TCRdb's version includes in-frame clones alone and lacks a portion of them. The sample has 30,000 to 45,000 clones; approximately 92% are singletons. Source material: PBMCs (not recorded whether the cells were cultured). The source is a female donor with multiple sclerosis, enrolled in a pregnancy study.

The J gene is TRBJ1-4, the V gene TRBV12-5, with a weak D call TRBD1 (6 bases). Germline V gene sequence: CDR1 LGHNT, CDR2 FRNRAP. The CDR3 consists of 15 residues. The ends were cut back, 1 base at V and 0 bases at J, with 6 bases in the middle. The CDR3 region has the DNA TGTGCTAGTGGTTTGGGGGACACAACTAATGAAAAACTGTTTTTT. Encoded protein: CASGLGDTTNEKLFF.

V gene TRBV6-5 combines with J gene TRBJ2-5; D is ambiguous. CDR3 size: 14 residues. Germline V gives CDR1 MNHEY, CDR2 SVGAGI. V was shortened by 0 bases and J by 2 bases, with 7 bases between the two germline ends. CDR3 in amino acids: CASSYSYRQETQYF. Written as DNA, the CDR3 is TGTGCCAGCAGTTACTCGTACAGACAAGAGACCCAGTACTTC.

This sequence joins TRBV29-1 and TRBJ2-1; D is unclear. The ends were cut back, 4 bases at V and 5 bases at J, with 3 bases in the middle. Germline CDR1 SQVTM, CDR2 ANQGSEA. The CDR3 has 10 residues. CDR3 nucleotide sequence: TGCAGCGTTGTCGACAATGAGCAGTTCTTC. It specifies CSVVDNEQFF.

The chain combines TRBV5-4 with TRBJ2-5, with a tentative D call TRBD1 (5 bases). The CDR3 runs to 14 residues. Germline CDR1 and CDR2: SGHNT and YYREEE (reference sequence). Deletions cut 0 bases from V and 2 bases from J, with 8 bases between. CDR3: CASSLATAQETQYF. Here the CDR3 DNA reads TGTGCCAGCAGCTTGGCGACAGCACAAGAGACCCAGTACTTC.

In DNA form, the CDR3 reads TGTGCCAGCAGCTGGCCGGGACAGGGCGGCGCCGGGGAGCTGTTTTTT. This codes for CASSWPGQGGAGELFF. V and J are TRBV6-6 and TRBJ2-2; 9 bases align to TRBD1. V lost 6 bases and J lost 6; bases outside the gene matches: 11. Germline loops: CDR1 MNHNY, CDR2 SVGAGI (reference sequence). The length of the CDR3 is 16 residues.

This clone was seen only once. The CDR3 loop is CASSGGTGELFF. The CDR3 nucleotides read TGTGCCAGCAGCGGAGGGACCGGGGAGCTGTTTTTT. V usage is TRBV9 and J usage is TRBJ2-2, with a weak D call TRBD2 (5 bases). The CDR3 totals 12 residues. The V gene lost 3 bases and the J gene lost 5 bases, with 5 bases spanning the gap. CDR1 is SGDLS and CDR2 is YYNGEE in the germline V gene.

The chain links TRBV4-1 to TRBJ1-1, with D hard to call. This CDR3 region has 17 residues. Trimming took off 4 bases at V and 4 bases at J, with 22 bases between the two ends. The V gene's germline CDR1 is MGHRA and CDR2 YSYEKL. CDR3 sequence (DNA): TGCGCCAGCAGCCTCTATCCGCAGTTTGGGAGAAGCACTGAAGCTTTCTTT. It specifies CASSLYPQFGRSTEAFF.

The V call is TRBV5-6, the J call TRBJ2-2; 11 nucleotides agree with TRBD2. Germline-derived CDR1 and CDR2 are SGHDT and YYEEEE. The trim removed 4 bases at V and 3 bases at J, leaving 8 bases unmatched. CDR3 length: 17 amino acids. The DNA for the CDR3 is TGTGCCAGCAGCCCCCTGACTAGCGGGACCTACACCGGGGAGCTGTTTTTT. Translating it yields CASSPLTSGTYTGELFF.

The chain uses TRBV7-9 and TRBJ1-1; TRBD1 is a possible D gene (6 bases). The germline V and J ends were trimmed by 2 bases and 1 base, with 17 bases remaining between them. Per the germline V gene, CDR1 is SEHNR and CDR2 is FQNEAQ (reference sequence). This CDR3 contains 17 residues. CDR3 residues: CASSLKGGLQRNTEAFF. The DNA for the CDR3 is TGTGCCAGCAGCTTAAAAGGGGGACTACAGAGGAACACTGAAGCTTTCTTT.

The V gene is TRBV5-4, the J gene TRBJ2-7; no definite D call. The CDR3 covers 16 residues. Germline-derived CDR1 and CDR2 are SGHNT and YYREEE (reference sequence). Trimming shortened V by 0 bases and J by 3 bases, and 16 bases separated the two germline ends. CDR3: CASSLDPSKTLYEQYF. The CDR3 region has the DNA TGTGCCAGCAGCTTGGATCCGTCCAAGACTCTCTACGAGCAGTACTTC.

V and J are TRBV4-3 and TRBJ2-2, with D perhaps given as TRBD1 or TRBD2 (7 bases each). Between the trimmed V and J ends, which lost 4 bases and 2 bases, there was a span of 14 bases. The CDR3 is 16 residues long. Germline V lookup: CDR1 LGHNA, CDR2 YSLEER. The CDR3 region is CASSRAGGGNTGELFF. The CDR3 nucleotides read TGCGCCAGCAGCCGTGCAGGGGGGGGCAACACCGGGGAGCTGTTTTTT.

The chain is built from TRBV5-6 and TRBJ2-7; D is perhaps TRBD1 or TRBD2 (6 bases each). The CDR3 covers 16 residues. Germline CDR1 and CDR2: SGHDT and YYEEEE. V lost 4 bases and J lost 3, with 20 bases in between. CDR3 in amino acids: CASSQKWRLGGYEQYF. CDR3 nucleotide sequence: TGTGCCAGCAGCCAGAAGTGGCGACTAGGGGGCTACGAGCAGTACTTC.

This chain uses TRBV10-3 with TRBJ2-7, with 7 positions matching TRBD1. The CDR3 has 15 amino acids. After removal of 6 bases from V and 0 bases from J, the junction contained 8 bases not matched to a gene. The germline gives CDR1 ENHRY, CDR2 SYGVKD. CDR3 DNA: TGTGCCATCAGGACAGGGTCGGGAAGCTCCTACGAGCAGTACTTC. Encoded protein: CAIRTGSGSSYEQYF.

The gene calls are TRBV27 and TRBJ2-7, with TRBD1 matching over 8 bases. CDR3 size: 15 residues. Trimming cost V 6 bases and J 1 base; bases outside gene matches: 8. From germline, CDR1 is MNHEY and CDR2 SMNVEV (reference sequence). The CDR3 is CASRTQGEISYEQYF. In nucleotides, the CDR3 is TGTGCCAGCAGAACACAGGGGGAAATATCCTACGAGCAGTACTTC.

The CDR3 sequence is CASSFIGNTEAFF. The CDR3, as DNA: TGTGCCAGCAGCTTCATTGGGAACACTGAAGCTTTCTTT. The chain is built from TRBV5-6 and TRBJ1-1; D ambiguous. Trimming stripped 2 bases from V and 1 base from J, with 6 bases between. The CDR3 loop spans 13 amino acids. CDR1 and CDR2 (germline): SGHDT, YYEEEE. The full variable domain, rest sourced from reference TRBV5-6 and TRBJ1-1, is DAGVTQSPTHLIKTRGQQVTLRCSPKSGHDTVSWYQQALGQGPQFIFQYYEEEERQRGNFPDRFSGHQFPNYSSELNVNALLLGDSALYLCASSFIGNTEAFFGQGTRLTVV.

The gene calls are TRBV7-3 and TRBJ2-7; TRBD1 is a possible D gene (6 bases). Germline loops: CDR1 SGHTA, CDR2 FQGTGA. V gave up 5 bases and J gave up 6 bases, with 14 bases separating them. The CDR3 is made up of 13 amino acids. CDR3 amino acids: CASSLGTPTEQYF. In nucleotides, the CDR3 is TGTGCCAGCAGCCTAGGGACACCGACCGAGCAGTACTTC.